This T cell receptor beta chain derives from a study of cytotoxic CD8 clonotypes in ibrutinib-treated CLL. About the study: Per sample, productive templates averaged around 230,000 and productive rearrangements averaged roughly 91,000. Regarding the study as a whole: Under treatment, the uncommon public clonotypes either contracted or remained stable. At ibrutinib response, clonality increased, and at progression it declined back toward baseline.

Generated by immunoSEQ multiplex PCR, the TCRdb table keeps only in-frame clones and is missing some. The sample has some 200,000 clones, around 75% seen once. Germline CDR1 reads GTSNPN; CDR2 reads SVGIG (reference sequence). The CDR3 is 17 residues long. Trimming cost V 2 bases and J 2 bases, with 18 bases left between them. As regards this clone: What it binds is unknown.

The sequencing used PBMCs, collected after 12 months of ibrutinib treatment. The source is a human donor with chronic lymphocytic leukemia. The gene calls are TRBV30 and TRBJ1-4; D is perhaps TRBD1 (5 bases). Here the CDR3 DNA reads TGTGCCTGGAGTTTACCTTCTGGGGGTTCCACTAATGAAAAACTGTTTTTT. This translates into CAWSLPSGGSTNEKLFF.